This T cell receptor (beta chain) was sequenced in a study of CD8 T cells in Susac syndrome (dated by TCRdb to 2018 to 2020). In terms of the full investigation: Whether CD8+ T cell activation and differentiation in Susac syndrome was antigen driven was tested using repertoire sequencing.

The CDR3, from cysteine to phenylalanine, totals 15 residues. Only the CDR3 DNA stays, 45 bases, in frame from base 1. Reading the germline V gene (reference sequence) gives CDR1 SEHNR and CDR2 FQNEAQ. V is cut by 1 base and J by 1 base, and the space between the germline ends is 8 bases. Here is what the overall study found, with its caveats: The number of individuals in the TCR sequencing and HLA analysis was recognized as being relatively small.

This clonotype was observed a handful of times. Its specific antigen is unknown. No base quality information exists; no much larger clone differs at one position. RNA was extracted using the RNeasy kit, and roughly 0.45 to 1 ug of the RNA was reverse transcribed with random hexamers. TCR beta CDR3 regions were amplified with the immunoSEQ multiplex PCR assay covering 54 Vbeta and 13 Jbeta segments. Bias from PCR amplification was corrected by using a synthetic template baseline for primer optimization and for computational correction. The paper's data handling went like this. Only productive sequences were kept, with reads annotated to V, D and J genes according to IMGT and analyzed in immunoSEQ Analyzer. Clonality was computed as one minus Shannon entropy normalized by log2 of the number of productive unique sequences. For each patient and control, public and private clones were evaluated within the 100 most prevalent clones. A clone was defined as Susac-specific if it was absent from the healthy and MS cohorts, from about a thousand published viral clones and from other ImmuneACCESS disease sequences. TCRdb took the public reads, trimmed them with fastp at Q25, ran MiXCR for clone calling and kept in-frame beta chains. Rows matching on CDR3 protein sequence are summarized as one entry with the most common DNA and genes. The V and J calls were determined by TCRdb, not by the authors. The table for this sample lists 150,000 to 200,000 distinct CDR3 sequences; about 95% of them were counted only once. The top ten clones comprise 0.085% to 0.095% of the sample.

Peripheral blood CD8+ and CD4+ T cells from healthy donors, Susac syndrome patients and multiple sclerosis patients were profiled by high-throughput TCR beta sequencing. Multiple sclerosis controls were treatment-naive patients with stable or active relapsing-remitting disease fulfilling revised McDonald criteria. Bulk CD8+ and CD4+ T cells were purified by magnetic negative isolation, whereas CD8+ TEMRA cells were enriched by FACS. Blood was collected in EDTA tubes and processed within 24 hours, with PBMCs isolated through density gradient centrifugation. PBMCs intended for TCR sequencing were cryopreserved in liquid nitrogen and were subsequently thawed in a 37 degrees C water bath. Purity of sorted or isolated CD4+, CD8+ and CD8+ TEMRA cells was at least 90%.

The rearrangement joined TRBV7-9 to TRBJ1-5, with the D gene call left open. This TCR was recovered from a human donor with multiple sclerosis. The sequenced sample consisted of CD4+ T cells from PBMCs. The DNA reads as follows: TGTGCCAGCAGCTTAGGTACGAGAAGCAATCAGCCCCAGCATTTT. Translated, it gives CASSLGTRSNQPQHF.